This record looks at one T cell receptor beta chain sequence and its context. In the original workflow: Amplifying reference gene primers gave estimates of nucleated cell counts. Clones were read by immunoSEQ multiplex PCR, and TCRdb kept only the in-frame ones, dropping some. V and J calls and clone size are copied from that table; D and trimming were computed from the DNA. This table has about 52,000 clones, about 90% appearing once. The data belong to a study of blood T cell repertoires in COVID-19. CDR1 KGHSY and CDR2 FQNENV come from the germline V gene. The CDR3 loop spans 13 amino acids. Trimming shortened V by 3 bases and J by 0 bases, and 3 bases separated the two germline ends.

The sequencing sample was made of peripheral blood. This chain joins TRBV16 and TRBJ1-5; the D is unclear. The clonotype comes from an elderly man with active or convalescent COVID-19. The CDR3 sequence: CASSHYSNQPQHF. The CDR3 coding sequence is TGTGCCAGCAGCCATTATAGCAATCAGCCCCAGCATTTT. The entire variable domain, with the rest obtained from reference TRBV16 and TRBJ1-5, is as follows: GEEVAQTPKHLVRGEGQKAKLYCAPIKGHSYVFWYQQVLKNEFKFLISFQNENVFDETGMPKERFSAKCLPNSPCSLEIQATKLEDSAVYFCASSHYSNQPQHFGDGTRLSIL.